This TCR beta chain appears in the sequencing data of a study of OX40 agonist ivuxolimab in advanced cancers. Concerning this clone: As yet, its antigen is unknown. At one of its ends the junction is not consistent with the germline gene, which may arise from a read error.

The CDR3 loop spans 15 amino acids. Germline loops: CDR1 SGHRS, CDR2 YFSETQ. Sequenced by immunoSEQ multiplex PCR; TCRdb stores in-frame clones only, minus some. The data show 60,000 to 75,000 clones, roughly 84% seen once. Points from the study as a whole: CD4+ and CD8+ blood T cells expanded clonally by week 6 at 0.1 to 3.0 mg/kg.

V gene TRBV5-1 combines with J gene TRBJ1-5, with a possible D match to TRBD1 (6 bases). This sample comprised CD4+ or CD8+ T cells sorted from blood, obtained in a trial of the OX40 agonist ivuxolimab. This TCR was sampled from an adult with an advanced solid tumor such as melanoma, head and neck, liver or kidney cancer. CDR3 sequence: CASSLEGGFNQPQHF. The CDR3 DNA sequence: TGCGCCAGCAGTTTGGAGGGGGGATTCAATCAGCCCCAGCATTTT.